These 19 T cell receptor beta chains were all obtained from the same sample, sequenced in a study of cytomegalovirus exposure and HLA in healthy donors. The PCR employed 60 Vbeta primers together with 13 Jbeta primers. The data were produced by immunoSEQ multiplex PCR, yet TCRdb's version contains in-frame clones alone and is incomplete. The sample lists 100,000 to 150,000 clones; around three quarters were seen once. The sample taken for sequencing was PBMCs. All receptors come from a woman aged 40-49 years in good health and CMV-seronegative.

This chain links TRBV7-2 with TRBJ1-4; 8 bases are shared with TRBD1. There are 15 residues in the CDR3. Germline V CDR1 and CDR2: SGHTA, FQGNSA. V was clipped by 1 base and J by 6 bases; unmatched bases: 4. Here the CDR3 reads CASSLGQGAYEKLFF. The CDR3 DNA reads TGTGCCAGCAGCTTAGGCCAGGGGGCTTATGAAAAACTGTTTTTT.

With respect to this clone: This sample includes further DNA sequences coding for the same CDR3. The rearrangement links TRBV9 to TRBJ2-7; D is possibly TRBD1 (5 bases). CDR1 and CDR2 from the germline V gene are SGDLS and YYNGEE. Between the trimmed V and J ends, which lost 0 bases and 1 base, there was a span of 8 bases. The CDR3 is 14 residues long. The CDR3 DNA sequence: TGTGCCAGCAGCGTAGGAGACAGTTCCTACGAGCAGTACTTC. This encodes CASSVGDSSYEQYF.

A remark on this clone: One end of the junction is discordant with germline, which a read error may explain. This chain links TRBV7-9 with TRBJ2-3; 14 bases map to TRBD2. Germline V gives CDR1 SEHNR, CDR2 FQNEAQ (reference sequence). CDR3 length: 16 amino acids. The CDR3 region is CSSSPRGLAGVDTQYF. The CDR3 nucleotides are TGTTCCAGCAGCCCTCGGGGACTAGCGGGAGTAGATACGCAGTATTTT.

This sequence joins TRBV5-6 and TRBJ2-3; TRBD2 matches at 10 bases. J gave up 4 bases and V 4 bases, and 6 bases lay outside the gene matches. There are 15 residues in the CDR3. Germline-derived CDR1 and CDR2 are SGHDT and YYEEEE. DNA of the CDR3: TGTGCCAGCAGCCCGGTAGGGACTAGCGCAGATACGCAGTATTTT. It encodes CASSPVGTSADTQYF.

This rearrangement joins TRBV27 to TRBJ2-1; no clear D. Trimming took off 11 bases at V and 0 bases at J, with 11 bases between the two ends. Germline-derived CDR1 and CDR2 are MNHEY and SMNVEV (reference sequence). CDR3 length equals 13 residues. CDR3 bases: TGTGCCTCCGAGTTAAGCTCCTACAATGAGCAGTTCTTC. Protein sequence: CASELSSYNEQFF.

The gene calls are TRBV5-4 and TRBJ1-2; tentatively, D is TRBD1 (6 bases). The V gene lost 3 bases and the J gene lost 3 bases, with 15 bases spanning the gap. CDR3 size: 15 residues. Per germline, CDR1 SGHNT and CDR2 YYREEE (reference sequence). CDR3: CASSSTTGMDYGYTF. The CDR3 DNA follows: TGTGCCAGCAGCTCAACTACAGGGATGGACTATGGCTACACCTTC.

This chain connects TRBV6-1 to TRBJ1-2; D is uncertain. Per the germline V gene, CDR1 is MNHNS and CDR2 is SASEGT. The V end was cut by 7 bases, the J end by 4 bases, with 19 bases between. CDR3 length: 15 amino acids. Here the CDR3 DNA reads TGTGCCAGCAACCCCCTTGAATCATCGCGCTATGGCTACACCTTC. As protein: CASNPLESSRYGYTF.

This chain connects TRBV7-6 to TRBJ2-5; no clear D. Germline V gene data show CDR1 as SGHVS and CDR2 as FNYEAQ. The CDR3 runs to 13 residues. Trimming shortened V by 0 bases and J by 4 bases, and 6 bases separated the two germline ends. The CDR3 region has the DNA TGTGCCAGCAGCTTAGCGTCCGGAGAGACCCAGTACTTC. As protein: CASSLASGETQYF.

This clone was recorded once. The rearrangement uses TRBV18 and TRBJ1-4; D is perhaps TRBD1 (6 bases). CDR3 length: 15 residues. Trimming shortened V by 0 bases and J by 13 bases, and 18 bases separated the two germline ends. Germline loops: CDR1 KGHSH, CDR2 LQKENI. The CDR3 spells CASSPPESPGVRLFF. The CDR3 coding sequence is TGTGCCAGCTCACCACCGGAGTCCCCAGGGGTCCGACTGTTTTTT.

This clone has more than one count but fewer than ten. The chain is built from TRBV18 and TRBJ1-5; D call uncertain. Trimming stripped 2 bases from V and 0 bases from J, with 5 bases between. Germline loops: CDR1 KGHSH, CDR2 LQKENI. The CDR3 is 14 residues long. For the CDR3, the DNA is TGTGCCAGCTCACCAGTTTATAGCAATCAGCCCCAGCATTTT. Translation gives CASSPVYSNQPQHF.

This clone has a single count. The chain has TRBV5-4 and TRBJ2-2; D is perhaps TRBD1 (6 bases). The CDR3 spans 14 residues. The germline gives CDR1 SGHNT, CDR2 YYREEE (reference sequence). Trimming removed 2 bases at V and 4 bases at J, with 9 bases between. CDR3 residues: CASSFQGPTGELFF. CDR3 coding DNA: TGTGCCAGCAGCTTTCAGGGGCCCACCGGGGAGCTGTTTTTT.

This clone was counted only a few times. The CDR3 DNA sequence: TGTGCCAGCAGCTTTGAGGAGACCCAGTACTTC. This codes for CASSFEETQYF. The chain carries TRBV5-4 and TRBJ2-5; no definite D call. V was trimmed by 2 bases and J by 5 bases, leaving 4 bases between them. The CDR3 length is 11 residues. Germline V gene sequence: CDR1 SGHNT, CDR2 YYREEE (reference sequence).

In this sample, this clone turned up a few times. This sequence joins TRBV19 and TRBJ2-5, with D unclear. The J call is doubtful: the DNA matches TRBJ2-7 better. The CDR3 runs to 14 residues. Germline V gene data show CDR1 as LNHDA and CDR2 as SQIVND (reference sequence). The CDR3 is CASRADIPPYEQYF. Here the CDR3 DNA reads TGTGCCAGTAGGGCAGACATTCCACCCTACGAGCAGTACTTC.

Regarding this clone: Mismatch with germline at one junction end may stem from a read error. The CDR3 spells CASSLARDRGPYEQYF. In DNA, the CDR3 is TGTGCCAGCAGCCTAGCCCGGGACAGGGGTCCCTACGAGCAGTACTTC. V gene TRBV11-1 combines with J gene TRBJ2-7; 10 bases are a match to TRBD1. Germline-derived CDR1 and CDR2 are SGHAT and FQDESV (reference sequence). The length of the CDR3 is 16 residues.

V is TRBV5-1 and J is TRBJ2-1; weak D call: TRBD2 (5 bases). The CDR3 spans 15 residues. Germline V gene sequence: CDR1 SGHRS, CDR2 YFSETQ. Between the trimmed V and J ends, which lost 2 bases and 5 bases, there was a span of 14 bases. For the CDR3, the DNA is TGCGCCAGCAGCTTAGTCGCCGGGAAGAACAATGAGCAGTTCTTC. The encoded protein is CASSLVAGKNNEQFF.

This chain joins TRBV4-2 and TRBJ2-3; 9 bases are a match to TRBD2. Germline CDR1 LGHNA, CDR2 YNFKEQ. This CDR3 is 19 amino acids long. Unmatched junction bases numbered 13, after V lost 3 bases and J lost 0 bases. DNA for the CDR3: TGTGCCAGCAGCCATATGGACGGCGGGAGGGCCCCAAGCACAGATACGCAGTATTTT. It translates to CASSHMDGGRAPSTDTQYF.

The rearrangement joins TRBV9 to TRBJ1-2, with 11 bases that match TRBD1. After removal of 2 bases from V and 4 bases from J, the junction contained 4 bases not matched to a gene. This CDR3 has 15 amino acids. Germline CDR1 reads SGDLS; CDR2 reads YYNGEE. The CDR3 spells CASSVGTGGSYGYTF. The CDR3 bases are TGTGCCAGCAGCGTCGGGACAGGGGGTAGCTATGGCTACACCTTC.

The rearrangement uses TRBV7-2 and TRBJ1-1; D unclear. This CDR3 has 13 residues. Trimming left V 1 base short and J 3 bases short, with 6 bases between. CDR1 and CDR2 from the germline V gene are SGHTA and FQGNSA. This CDR3 reads CASSLVGDTEAFF. In DNA form, the CDR3 reads TGTGCCAGCAGCTTAGTCGGGGACACTGAAGCTTTCTTT.

This clone was detected once. The CDR3 DNA follows: TGTGCCAGCAGCCCGAGGATGGCGGGAGCGCTCTACTACAATGAGCAGTTCTTC. This gives the protein CASSPRMAGALYYNEQFF. The J gene is TRBJ2-1, the V gene TRBV7-6, with 7 bases lining up with TRBD2. The junction had 16 bases not matched to a gene; V was cut back by 5 bases and J by 3 bases. The CDR3 has 18 residues. The germline V gene encodes CDR1 SGHVS and CDR2 FNYEAQ.